This is a list of T cell receptor beta chains from one sample in a study of response to subunit inactivated influenza vaccine. TCRdb called the RT-PCR reads again in MiXCR, with one record for every CDR3 protein. This table has hundreds of thousands of distinct CDR3 sequences, 25% appearing once. The input for sequencing was CD4+ T cells sorted from PBMCs, taken more than 4 days after vaccination. Every receptor here comes from a man aged 50-59 years who received an inactivated influenza vaccine. Each CDR3 is given with its conserved first and last residue. The order of the fields is D gene, clone size, J gene, V gene, CDR3 DNA, CDR3 protein. D genes are given only for firm matches. Expanded clones are given a class, and other clones once, few, many or no size at all.

d_gene: NA
abundance: NA
j_gene: TRBJ1-5
v_gene: TRBV18
CDR3nt: TGTGCCAGCTCACGGGAAAAGAGCAATCAGCCCCAGCATTTT
CDR3aa: CASSREKSNQPQHF

d_gene: TRBD1
abundance: NA
j_gene: TRBJ2-7
v_gene: TRBV3-1
CDR3nt: TGTGCCAGCAGCCATCGGACAGGCTTCTCCTACGAGCAGTACTTC
CDR3aa: CASSHRTGFSYEQYF

d_gene: NA
abundance: few
j_gene: TRBJ1-4
v_gene: TRBV12-3/TRBV12-4
CDR3nt: TGTGCCAGCCAAGAGAGGGGACGCGAAAAACTGTTTTTT
CDR3aa: CASQERGREKLFF

d_gene: NA
abundance: NA
j_gene: TRBJ2-1
v_gene: TRBV20-1
CDR3nt: TGCAGTGCTAGAGATCCCGGGACATCAGCCTACAATGAGCAGTTCTTC
CDR3aa: CSARDPGTSAYNEQFF

d_gene: NA
abundance: NA
j_gene: TRBJ2-1
v_gene: TRBV6-5
CDR3nt: TGTGCCAGCAGTTACTCTGGGGGGCTATACAATGAGCAGTTCTTC
CDR3aa: CASSYSGGLYNEQFF

d_gene: TRBD2
abundance: NA
j_gene: TRBJ2-1
v_gene: TRBV20-1
CDR3nt: TGCAGTGCATCGGGACTAGCGGGGGGCCCTGAGCAGTTCTTC
CDR3aa: CSASGLAGGPEQFF

d_gene: TRBD2
abundance: NA
j_gene: TRBJ2-1
v_gene: TRBV20-1
CDR3nt: TGCAGTGCTAGATGGGCTAGCGGGGGCAATGAGCAGTTCTTC
CDR3aa: CSARWASGGNEQFF

d_gene: NA
abundance: NA
j_gene: TRBJ2-2
v_gene: TRBV5-1
CDR3nt: TGCGCCAGCAGCCCGGGAGGGGAGCTGTTTTTT
CDR3aa: CASSPGGELFF

d_gene: TRBD2
abundance: NA
j_gene: TRBJ2-3
v_gene: TRBV10-3
CDR3nt: TGTGCCATCAGGCGGGAGTTAAGCACAGATACGCAGTATTTT
CDR3aa: CAIRRELSTDTQYF

d_gene: NA
abundance: NA
j_gene: TRBJ2-1
v_gene: TRBV6-5
CDR3nt: TGTGCCAGCAGTTACCTCCCGTTCTACAATGAGCAGTTCTTC
CDR3aa: CASSYLPFYNEQFF

d_gene: TRBD1
abundance: NA
j_gene: TRBJ1-6
v_gene: TRBV25-1
CDR3nt: TGTGCCAGCAGTGCGGGACAGCATAATTCACCCCTCCACTTT
CDR3aa: CASSAGQHNSPLHF

d_gene: NA
abundance: few
j_gene: TRBJ2-5
v_gene: TRBV5-1
CDR3nt: TGCGCCAGCAGCCGAAACCTAGCGCTCCAAGAGACCCAGTACTTC
CDR3aa: CASSRNLALQETQYF

d_gene: TRBD1
abundance: few
j_gene: TRBJ2-4
v_gene: TRBV5-5
CDR3nt: TGTGCCAGCAGCCCAGGAGACAGGGTCCAAAACATTCAGTACTTC
CDR3aa: CASSPGDRVQNIQYF

d_gene: NA
abundance: few
j_gene: TRBJ1-2
v_gene: TRBV10-3
CDR3nt: TGTGCCATCAGGGCTGGGATTGGCGGCTACACCTTC
CDR3aa: CAIRAGIGGYTF

d_gene: TRBD1
abundance: NA
j_gene: TRBJ2-4
v_gene: TRBV7-8
CDR3nt: TGTGCCAGCAGCTTGACAGGGCTAAACATTCAGTACTTC
CDR3aa: CASSLTGLNIQYF

d_gene: TRBD1
abundance: few
j_gene: TRBJ2-7
v_gene: TRBV20-1
CDR3nt: TGCAGTGTACTTTGGACAGGGAGCTCCTACGAGCAGTACTTC
CDR3aa: CSVLWTGSSYEQYF

d_gene: NA
abundance: few
j_gene: TRBJ2-7
v_gene: TRBV12-3/TRBV12-4
CDR3nt: TGTGCCAGCACGCCCGGACTGCCCCCCTACGAGCAGTACTTC
CDR3aa: CASTPGLPPYEQYF

d_gene: TRBD2
abundance: few
j_gene: TRBJ2-6
v_gene: TRBV10-3
CDR3nt: TGTGCCATCAGGGCTTCTAGCGGGAGGGATCCTGGGGCCAACGTCCTGACTTTC
CDR3aa: CAIRASSGRDPGANVLTF

d_gene: NA
abundance: NA
j_gene: TRBJ1-1
v_gene: TRBV7-9
CDR3nt: TGTGCCAGCAGCTTAGTCCGAAAGGGGACGAACACTGAAGCTTTCTTT
CDR3aa: CASSLVRKGTNTEAFF

d_gene: TRBD2
abundance: NA
j_gene: TRBJ2-3
v_gene: TRBV2
CDR3nt: TGTGCCAGCAGTGATGGGGCTAGCGGATACACAGATACGCAGTATTTT
CDR3aa: CASSDGASGYTDTQYF

d_gene: NA
abundance: many
j_gene: TRBJ2-7
v_gene: TRBV12-3/TRBV12-4
CDR3nt: TGTGCCAGTTGGAGGCAGGGAACATCCTACGAGCAGTACTTC
CDR3aa: CASWRQGTSYEQYF

d_gene: NA
abundance: NA
j_gene: TRBJ2-7
v_gene: TRBV7-2
CDR3nt: TGTGCCAGCAGCTTAGTGGACGAGATCGGCTACGAGCAGTACTTC
CDR3aa: CASSLVDEIGYEQYF

d_gene: NA
abundance: few
j_gene: TRBJ2-2
v_gene: TRBV7-3
CDR3nt: TGTGCCAGCTCCGGGGGACTCACCGGGGAGCTGTTTTTT
CDR3aa: CASSGGLTGELFF

d_gene: TRBD2
abundance: NA
j_gene: TRBJ2-3
v_gene: TRBV7-2
CDR3nt: TGTGCCAGCAGCGGGGGACTAGCGGGAGTCAGAGATACGCAGTATTTT
CDR3aa: CASSGGLAGVRDTQYF

d_gene: TRBD2
abundance: once
j_gene: TRBJ2-1
v_gene: TRBV11-3
CDR3nt: TGTGCCAGCAGCTCCTCGGGAGGGCCCCATTGGAATGAGCAGTTCTTC
CDR3aa: CASSSSGGPHWNEQFF

d_gene: TRBD2
abundance: few
j_gene: TRBJ2-7
v_gene: TRBV4-2
CDR3nt: TGTGCCAGCAGCCAGTCGTGGGGCGGGGGCTCCTACGAGCAGTACTTC
CDR3aa: CASSQSWGGGSYEQYF

d_gene: TRBD2
abundance: NA
j_gene: TRBJ2-5
v_gene: TRBV20-1
CDR3nt: TGCAGTGCTAGTACTAGCGGGGGGCCTCAAGAGACCCAGTACTTC
CDR3aa: CSASTSGGPQETQYF

d_gene: TRBD2
abundance: NA
j_gene: TRBJ2-1
v_gene: TRBV5-1
CDR3nt: TGCGCCAGCAGCTGGGTAGCGGGAGCATACAATGAGCAGTTCTTC
CDR3aa: CASSWVAGAYNEQFF

d_gene: NA
abundance: NA
j_gene: TRBJ1-1
v_gene: TRBV12-3/TRBV12-4
CDR3nt: TGTGCCAGCACCACCGACTTGGGCACTGAAGCTTTCTTT
CDR3aa: CASTTDLGTEAFF

d_gene: NA
abundance: NA
j_gene: TRBJ2-3
v_gene: TRBV19
CDR3nt: TGTGCCAGTAGTATAAAGGAAGGAACGGGCACAGATACGCAGTATTTT
CDR3aa: CASSIKEGTGTDTQYF

d_gene: NA
abundance: NA
j_gene: TRBJ2-6
v_gene: TRBV7-2
CDR3nt: TGTGCCAGCAGCTCCCAAAGGGAGGCTGGGGCCAACGTCCTGACTTTC
CDR3aa: CASSSQREAGANVLTF

d_gene: NA
abundance: NA
j_gene: TRBJ2-3
v_gene: TRBV7-9
CDR3nt: TGTGCCAGCAGCAATGCCGGGACCGCCTTCACAGATACGCAGTATTTT
CDR3aa: CASSNAGTAFTDTQYF

d_gene: NA
abundance: NA
j_gene: TRBJ2-7
v_gene: TRBV10-3
CDR3nt: TGTGCCATCAGTGATAGGTACGAGCAGTACTTC
CDR3aa: CAISDRYEQYF

d_gene: NA
abundance: NA
j_gene: TRBJ2-3
v_gene: TRBV7-2
CDR3nt: TGTGCCAGCAGCCCCACAATTACTAGCACAGATACGCAGTATTTT
CDR3aa: CASSPTITSTDTQYF

d_gene: NA
abundance: NA
j_gene: TRBJ2-7
v_gene: TRBV7-2
CDR3nt: TGTGCCAGCAGCTTGGGGTTGCGGGTCTACGAGCAGTACTTC
CDR3aa: CASSLGLRVYEQYF

d_gene: NA
abundance: NA
j_gene: TRBJ2-5
v_gene: TRBV28
CDR3nt: TGTGCCAGCAGTCACCGGGACTGGCAACTCCAAGAGACCCAGTACTTC
CDR3aa: CASSHRDWQLQETQYF

d_gene: NA
abundance: NA
j_gene: TRBJ2-1
v_gene: TRBV5-1
CDR3nt: TGCGCCAGCAGCTTTGCCAGTCCCTACAATGAGCAGTTCTTC
CDR3aa: CASSFASPYNEQFF

d_gene: NA
abundance: NA
j_gene: TRBJ2-7
v_gene: TRBV4-2
CDR3nt: TGTGCCAGCAGCATTAATCCGATCTACGAGCAGTACTTC
CDR3aa: CASSINPIYEQYF

d_gene: NA
abundance: NA
j_gene: TRBJ2-7
v_gene: TRBV29-1
CDR3nt: TGCAGCGTGGGGCTAGGCGACGAGCAGTACTTC
CDR3aa: CSVGLGDEQYF

d_gene: NA
abundance: few
j_gene: TRBJ2-1
v_gene: TRBV3-1
CDR3nt: TGTGCCAGCAGCCGCCTAACTCCGAGTCTAGCGCTTATAAATGAGCAGTTCTTC
CDR3aa: CASSRLTPSLALINEQFF

d_gene: TRBD2
abundance: NA
j_gene: TRBJ2-1
v_gene: TRBV5-1
CDR3nt: TGCGCCTGCAGCTTTAATCTACCCGGAAGCAGCGGGAGAAATGAGCAGTTCTTC
CDR3aa: CACSFNLPGSSGRNEQFF

d_gene: TRBD2
abundance: many
j_gene: TRBJ2-7
v_gene: TRBV7-6
CDR3nt: TGTGCCAGCAGCGGAAGCGGGAGTAAATCCTACGAGCAGTACTTC
CDR3aa: CASSGSGSKSYEQYF

d_gene: TRBD2
abundance: few
j_gene: TRBJ2-3
v_gene: TRBV9
CDR3nt: TGTGCCAGCAGCGTAGCTGGACTAGCGGGGACCACAGATACGCAGTATTTT
CDR3aa: CASSVAGLAGTTDTQYF

d_gene: NA
abundance: many
j_gene: TRBJ1-2
v_gene: TRBV12-3/TRBV12-4
CDR3nt: TGTGCCAGCAGTTTTGACAGTTACTATGGCTACACCTTC
CDR3aa: CASSFDSYYGYTF

d_gene: NA
abundance: NA
j_gene: TRBJ1-5
v_gene: TRBV20-1
CDR3nt: TGCAGTGCTAGAGGAACATGGGGCGGCAATCAGCCCCAGCATTTT
CDR3aa: CSARGTWGGNQPQHF

d_gene: NA
abundance: NA
j_gene: TRBJ2-1
v_gene: TRBV20-1
CDR3nt: TGCAGTGCTAGAGATACCCTCCTAGCCCTTAATGAGCAGTTCTTC
CDR3aa: CSARDTLLALNEQFF

d_gene: TRBD1
abundance: NA
j_gene: TRBJ2-3
v_gene: TRBV20-1
CDR3nt: TGCAGTGCTGGACAGGCACCCACAGATACGCAGTATTTT
CDR3aa: CSAGQAPTDTQYF

d_gene: TRBD2
abundance: few
j_gene: TRBJ2-1
v_gene: TRBV7-3
CDR3nt: TGTGCCAGCAGCCCCCAACCGGCTAGCGGGAGATCGGGGAATGAGCAGTTCTTC
CDR3aa: CASSPQPASGRSGNEQFF

d_gene: NA
abundance: few
j_gene: TRBJ1-6
v_gene: TRBV29-1
CDR3nt: TGCAGCGTTACGGCGGGGGGCGCGGGATCACCCCTCCACTTT
CDR3aa: CSVTAGGAGSPLHF

d_gene: NA
abundance: few
j_gene: TRBJ2-2
v_gene: TRBV12-3/TRBV12-4
CDR3nt: TGTGCCAGCAGTTTACAGCCGAACACCGGGGAGCTGTTTTTT
CDR3aa: CASSLQPNTGELFF

d_gene: TRBD2
abundance: NA
j_gene: TRBJ2-3
v_gene: TRBV20-1
CDR3nt: TGCAGTGCTAGAAATTCGGGAGGGATGGATACGCAGTATTTT
CDR3aa: CSARNSGGMDTQYF

d_gene: NA
abundance: many
j_gene: TRBJ1-3
v_gene: TRBV5-1
CDR3nt: TGCGCCAGCAGCTTGGACGGGGCGGGAAACACCATATATTTT
CDR3aa: CASSLDGAGNTIYF

d_gene: TRBD2
abundance: NA
j_gene: TRBJ2-7
v_gene: TRBV11-2
CDR3nt: TGTGCCAGCAGCTTAGGGGGACTAGCGGGCACCTACGAGCAGTACTTC
CDR3aa: CASSLGGLAGTYEQYF

d_gene: NA
abundance: NA
j_gene: TRBJ1-2
v_gene: TRBV12-3/TRBV12-4
CDR3nt: TGTGCCAGCAGTTTCCCCTATGGCTACACCTTC
CDR3aa: CASSFPYGYTF